What follows are 16 T cell receptor beta chains derived from one specimen sequenced in a study of beta chain features in type 1 diabetes. These receptors' antigens are unknown. Study-level results: Researchers report that Type 1 diabetes patients had moderately but significantly shorter TCRB CDR3s across all four CD4+ subsets.

cDNA synthesis used the whole RNA isolate, giving expressed TCRB sequences. TCRdb's table, derived via immunoSEQ multiplex PCR, lists solely in-frame clones and lacks some. The sample yields tens of thousands of clones, under 75% seen once. The sequencing sample was made of Tregs from blood. The source of these receptors is a man between 18 and 29 years old with type 1 diabetes.

The rearrangement uses TRBV27 and TRBJ2-1; 9 nucleotides align to TRBD1. This CDR3 has 15 amino acids. Losses at the gene ends were 10 bases for V and 4 bases for J; bases not matched to a gene: 11. CDR1 MNHEY and CDR2 SMNVEV come from the germline V gene (reference sequence). The CDR3 region is CATSLGQGMYNEQFF. The CDR3 DNA reads as TGTGCCACCTCCCTGGGACAGGGTATGTACAATGAGCAGTTCTTC.

The CDR3 loop is CASSGTINTGELFF. The CDR3 DNA reads TGTGCCAGCAGTGGGACTATCAACACCGGGGAGCTGTTTTTT. The V and J genes are TRBV6-6 and TRBJ2-2; TRBD2 matches at 7 bases. The CDR3 has 14 residues. V lost 5 bases, J lost 2 bases, and 2 bases stayed unmatched. The V gene's germline CDR1 is MNHNY and CDR2 SVGAGI (reference sequence).

This clone has just a few counts. The rearrangement uses TRBV18 and TRBJ1-4, with a tentative D call TRBD1 (5 bases). CDR3 length: 13 amino acids. V lost 4 bases to trimming and J lost 4 bases, with 7 bases between them. Germline CDR1 and CDR2: KGHSH and LQKENI. CDR3 residues: CASSQGLNEKLFF. The DNA for the CDR3 is TGTGCCAGCTCACAGGGACTTAATGAAAAACTGTTTTTT. The whole variable domain, filled in from reference TRBV18 and TRBJ1-4, reads NAGVMQNPRHLVRRRGQEARLRCSPMKGHSHVYWYRQLPEEGLKFMVYLQKENIIDESGMPKERFSAEFPKEGPSILRIQQVVRGDSAAYFCASSQGLNEKLFFGSGTQLSVL.

V gene TRBV27 combines with J gene TRBJ1-5, with 8 bases fitting TRBD1. Germline V gene data show CDR1 as MNHEY and CDR2 as SMNVEV (reference sequence). The V gene end was trimmed by 5 bases and the J gene end by 6 bases; junction bases not matched to a gene: 0. CDR3 size: 12 residues. The CDR3 is CASSDRGQPQHF. The CDR3 DNA sequence: TGTGCCAGCAGTGACAGGGGTCAGCCCCAGCATTTT.

This rearrangement joins TRBV18 to TRBJ2-7; TRBD1 might be the D (5 bases). Deletions cut 6 bases from V and 2 bases from J, with 14 bases between. This CDR3 comprises 14 residues. Per the germline V gene, CDR1 is KGHSH and CDR2 is LQKENI. CDR3 residues: CASSQDTMAYEQYF. The CDR3 region has the DNA TGTGCCAGCTCCCAGGACACGATGGCCTACGAGCAGTACTTC.

The chain links TRBV5-6 to TRBJ1-4; 8 bases align to TRBD1. CDR3 length equals 18 residues. V shed 4 bases, J shed 7 bases, and the junction held 18 bases outside the gene matches. CDR1 and CDR2 from the germline V gene are SGHDT and YYEEEE. DNA of the CDR3: TGTGCCAGCAGCCCGAGGACAGGGAGGATCCCGGTGGGTGAAAAACTGTTTTTT. The encoded protein is CASSPRTGRIPVGEKLFF.

Written as DNA, the CDR3 is TGTGCCAGCAGCTCCTCTACACTAGGGAACACTGAAGCTTTCTTT. Protein sequence: CASSSSTLGNTEAFF. The chain recombines TRBV7-9 with TRBJ1-1; no clear D. V lost 4 bases to trimming and J lost 1 base, with 13 bases between them. CDR1 is SEHNR and CDR2 is FQNEAQ in the germline V gene (reference sequence). The CDR3 spans 15 residues.

CDR3 nucleotide sequence: TGTGCCAGCAGCATAGGACTAGCCTACGAGCAGTACTTC. The encoded protein is CASSIGLAYEQYF. The J gene is TRBJ2-7, the V gene TRBV5-4, with 7 bases fitting TRBD2. The length of the CDR3 is 13 residues. V gave up 4 bases and J gave up 2 bases; unmatched junction bases: 3. The germline gives CDR1 SGHNT, CDR2 YYREEE (reference sequence). Full variable domain (rest looked up from reference TRBV5-4 and TRBJ2-7): ETGVTQSPTHLIKTRGQQVTLRCSSQSGHNTVSWYQQALGQGPQFIFQYYREEENGRGNFPPRFSGLQFPNYSSELNVNALELDDSALYLCASSIGLAYEQYFGPGTRLTVT.

The chain recombines TRBV7-2 with TRBJ1-5; a possible D gene is TRBD1 (6 bases). The germline V and J ends were trimmed by 4 bases and 2 bases, with 18 bases remaining between them. This CDR3 contains 17 residues. The V gene's germline CDR1 is SGHTA and CDR2 FQGNSA. Written as DNA, the CDR3 is TGTGCCAGCAGCTCCCAACCCCCAGGGGCTGGCAATCAGCCCCAGCATTTT. Protein: CASSSQPPGAGNQPQHF. The whole variable domain, remainder taken from reference TRBV7-2 and TRBJ1-5, is GAGVSQSPSNKVTEKGKDVELRCDPISGHTALYWYRQSLGQGLEFLIYFQGNSAPDKSGLPSDRFSAERTGGSVSTLTIQRTQQEDSAVYLCASSSQPPGAGNQPQHFGDGTRLSIL.

This clone has only a few counts. This rearrangement joins TRBV29-1 to TRBJ2-1; D possibly corresponds to TRBD2 (5 bases). The CDR3 consists of 12 residues. Trimming took 4 bases from V and 7 from J, leaving 11 bases between them. The germline CDR1 and CDR2 sequences are SQVTM and ANQGSEA. This CDR3 reads CSVGRGRNEQFF. The CDR3 DNA sequence: TGCAGCGTTGGCCGGGGTCGGAATGAGCAGTTCTTC.

This clone was seen more than once but under ten times. This chain joins TRBV6-1 and TRBJ2-4, with 7 bases lining up with TRBD1. CDR1 MNHNS and CDR2 SASEGT come from the germline V gene. The CDR3 is 15 residues long. J gave up 0 bases and V 4 bases, and 3 bases lay outside the gene matches. The CDR3 nucleotides read TGTGCCAGCAGTGGACAGGGACAAGCCAAAAACATTCAGTACTTC. Translated: CASSGQGQAKNIQYF.

The rearrangement joins TRBV19 to TRBJ1-5; 8 bases map to TRBD1. V shed 10 bases and J 2 bases; nucleotides not matched to a gene: 10. Germline CDR1 LNHDA, CDR2 SQIVND (reference sequence). The length of the CDR3 is 15 residues. The CDR3 reads CATWTGQVGNQPQHF. The DNA of the CDR3 is TGTGCCACCTGGACAGGGCAGGTGGGCAATCAGCCCCAGCATTTT.

This chain links TRBV7-9 with TRBJ2-3, with D possibly TRBD2 on 5 matching bases. Trimming stripped 0 bases from V and 2 bases from J, with 12 bases between. The CDR3 spans 16 residues. Germline CDR1 reads SEHNR; CDR2 reads FQNEAQ (reference sequence). The CDR3 loop reads CASSLARPGLTDTQYF. CDR3 DNA: TGTGCCAGCAGCTTAGCCAGGCCAGGACTCACAGATACGCAGTATTTT.

The V gene is TRBV6-5, the J gene TRBJ2-7; tentatively, D is TRBD1 (5 bases). Germline CDR1 is MNHEY and CDR2 is SVGAGI. The CDR3 runs to 15 residues. Trimming removed 6 bases at V and 3 bases at J, with 18 bases between. The CDR3 region is CASRKDRQSFYEQYF. Written as DNA, the CDR3 is TGTGCCAGCAGAAAAGACAGACAATCCTTCTACGAGCAGTACTTC.

This clone was counted only a few times. The V and J genes are TRBV7-2 and TRBJ2-1; 10 nucleotides match TRBD2. V shed 5 bases and J 9 bases; nucleotides not matched to a gene: 13. The CDR3 sequence is 16 residues long. Germline-derived CDR1 and CDR2 are SGHTA and FQGNSA. The CDR3: CASSLLGLAGVGEQFF. CDR3 nucleotides: TGTGCCAGCAGCCTGCTGGGGCTAGCGGGAGTGGGTGAGCAGTTCTTC.

The V and J genes are TRBV5-4 and TRBJ1-4, with a tentative D call TRBD1 (5 bases). The CDR3 is 19 amino acids. Germline CDR1 is SGHNT and CDR2 is YYREEE (reference sequence). V dropped 4 bases and J dropped 4 bases, with 26 bases sitting between them. The CDR3 nucleotides are TGTGCCAGCAGCAATAAGGTCGCAGGGCCCCCCACATTTAATGAAAAACTGTTTTTT. This codes for CASSNKVAGPPTFNEKLFF.